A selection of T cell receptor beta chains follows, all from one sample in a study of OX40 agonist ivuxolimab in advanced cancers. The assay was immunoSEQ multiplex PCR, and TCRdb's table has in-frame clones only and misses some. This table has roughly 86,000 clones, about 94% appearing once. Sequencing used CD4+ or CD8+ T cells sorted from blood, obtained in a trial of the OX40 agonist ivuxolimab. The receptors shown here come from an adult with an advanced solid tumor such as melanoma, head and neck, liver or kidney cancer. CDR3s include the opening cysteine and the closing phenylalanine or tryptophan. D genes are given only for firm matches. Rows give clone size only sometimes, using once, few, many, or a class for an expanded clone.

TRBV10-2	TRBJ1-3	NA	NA	CASRGIRQAAGNTIYF	TGCGCCAGCAGGGGAATAAGACAAGCGGCTGGAAACACCATATATTTT
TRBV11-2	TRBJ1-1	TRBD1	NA	CASSLNAGQINTEAFF	TGTGCCAGCAGCTTAAACGCGGGACAGATCAACACTGAAGCTTTCTTT
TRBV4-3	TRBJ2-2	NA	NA	CASSPSATNTGELFF	TGCGCCAGCAGCCCGAGCGCTACGAACACCGGGGAGCTGTTTTTT
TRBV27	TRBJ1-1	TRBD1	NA	CASSFHRDRGTHTEAFF	TGTGCCAGCAGTTTTCACCGGGACAGGGGAACCCACACTGAAGCTTTCTTT
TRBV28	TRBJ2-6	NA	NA	CASSPRTAGANVLTF	TGTGCCAGCAGTCCTCGGACGGCTGGGGCCAACGTCCTGACTTTC
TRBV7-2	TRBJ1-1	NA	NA	CASTQRREAFF	TGTGCCAGCACCCAACGGAGGGAAGCTTTCTTT
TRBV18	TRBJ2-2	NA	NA	CASSPRDTGELFF	TGTGCCAGCTCACCACGGGACACCGGGGAGCTGTTTTTT
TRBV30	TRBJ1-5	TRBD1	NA	CAWSVGTVLQPQHF	TGTGCCTGGAGTGTGGGGACAGTCCTTCAGCCCCAGCATTTT
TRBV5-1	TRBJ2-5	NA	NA	CASSLVGVRETQYF	TGCGCCAGCAGCTTGGTTGGGGTGAGGGAGACCCAGTACTTC
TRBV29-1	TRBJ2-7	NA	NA	CSVEDPLAYEQYF	TGCAGCGTTGAAGATCCACTAGCCTACGAGCAGTACTTC
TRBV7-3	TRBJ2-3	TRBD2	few	CASSPGLASTDTQYF	TGTGCCAGCAGCCCGGGACTAGCGAGCACAGATACGCAGTATTTT
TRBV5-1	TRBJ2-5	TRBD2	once	CASSLGQTGARGLAEQETQYF	TGCGCCAGCAGCTTGGGGCAGACAGGGGCTCGGGGACTAGCGGAACAAGAGACCCAGTACTTC
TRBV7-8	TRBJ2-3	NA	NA	CASSLNPDRASPDTQYF	TGTGCCAGCAGCTTAAATCCGGACAGAGCCTCCCCAGATACGCAGTATTTT
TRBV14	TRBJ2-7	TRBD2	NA	CASSQSPGLAGEEQYF	TGTGCCAGCAGCCAGAGCCCGGGACTAGCGGGAGAAGAGCAGTACTTC
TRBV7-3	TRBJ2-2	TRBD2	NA	CASSSLGSGRTGELFF	TGTGCCAGCAGCTCCCTCGGTAGCGGGAGGACCGGGGAGCTGTTTTTT
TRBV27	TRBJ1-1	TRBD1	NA	CASSPSTGGMNTEAFF	TGTGCCAGCAGTCCCTCGACAGGGGGTATGAACACTGAAGCTTTCTTT
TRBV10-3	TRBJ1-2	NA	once	CAISESAYGYTF	TGTGCCATCAGTGAGTCGGCTTATGGCTACACCTTC